Below, 26 T cell receptor beta chains from the same sample are listed, as sequenced in a study of shared clonotypes between healthy human individuals. TCRdb keeps only in-frame clones here, not all; method: immunoSEQ multiplex PCR. This table holds 600,000 to 750,000 clones, over 60% found once. Sequenced material: memory CD4+ T cells sorted from blood. Subset denoted: CD45RA-negative fraction. Source of these receptors: a woman in her 30s in good health.

Details on this clone: Other DNA sequences from this sample encode an identical CDR3 as well. The CDR3 DNA reads TGTGCCAGTAGTATACAAGCGAACACCGGGGAGCTGTTTTTT. Protein: CASSIQANTGELFF. V usage is TRBV19 and J usage is TRBJ2-2; no clear D. The germline V and J ends were trimmed by 2 bases and 0 bases, with 4 bases remaining between them. The CDR3 consists of 14 residues. Germline V lookup: CDR1 LNHDA, CDR2 SQIVND (reference sequence).

The chain recombines TRBV5-4 with TRBJ1-1; D is uncertain. Germline assignment: CDR1 SGHNT and CDR2 YYREEE (reference sequence). Deletions cut 3 bases from V and 0 bases from J, with 9 bases between. The CDR3 extends over 14 amino acids. The CDR3 sequence: CASSSRRLNTEAFF. As DNA, the CDR3 is TGTGCCAGCAGCTCAAGACGGTTGAACACTGAAGCTTTCTTT.

DNA of the CDR3: TGCAGCGTTGAAGACAGGGTCGGCTACAATGAGCAGTTCTTC. Translated, it gives CSVEDRVGYNEQFF. The chain joins TRBV29-1 to TRBJ2-1; tentative D call: TRBD1 (5 bases). Germline V gives CDR1 SQVTM, CDR2 ANQGSEA. Trimming stripped 0 bases from V and 3 bases from J, with 9 bases between. The CDR3 is 14 residues long.

The CDR3 protein is CASSITGSTDTQYF. In DNA, the CDR3 is TGTGCCAGCAGTATTACAGGCAGCACAGATACGCAGTATTTT. The V gene is TRBV2, the J gene TRBJ2-3; possible D gene TRBD1, 5 bases. Trimming left V 5 bases short and J 0 bases short, with 9 bases between. The CDR3 runs to 14 residues. In germline, CDR1 is SNHLY, CDR2 FYNNEI.

The rearrangement joins TRBV18 to TRBJ2-5, with 12 nucleotides matching TRBD2. Germline assignment: CDR1 KGHSH and CDR2 LQKENI. The length of the CDR3 is 15 residues. After removal of 6 bases from V and 3 bases from J, the junction contained 5 bases not matched to a gene. CDR3: CASSPRLAGEETQYF. CDR3 nucleotides: TGTGCCAGCTCCCCGCGACTAGCGGGGGAAGAGACCCAGTACTTC.

CDR3 loop: CASSQDGGFYEQYF. Written as DNA, the CDR3 is TGTGCCAGCAGCCAAGATGGAGGGTTCTACGAGCAGTACTTC. The chain recombines TRBV4-2 with TRBJ2-7, with D perhaps matching TRBD2 (6 bases). This CDR3 spans 14 amino acids. The V gene's germline CDR1 is LGHNA and CDR2 YNFKEQ. V shed 0 bases and J shed 3 bases, with 9 bases lying between them.

The chain employs TRBV28 and TRBJ2-7; D is ambiguous. V lost 8 bases, J lost 2 bases, and 10 bases lay in between. The CDR3 is 12 amino acids. Looked up from germline, CDR1 is MDHEN and CDR2 is SYDVKM. This CDR3 is CASRPSAYEQYF. DNA of the CDR3: TGTGCCAGCCGTCCATCAGCCTACGAGCAGTACTTC.

This rearrangement joins TRBV5-1 to TRBJ2-1; D is uncertain. The germline V gene encodes CDR1 SGHRS and CDR2 YFSETQ. Trimming shortened V by 2 bases and J by 7 bases, and 7 bases separated the two germline ends. The CDR3 extends over 12 amino acids. CDR3 in DNA: TGCGCCAGCAGCTTACTACTAAATGAGCAGTTCTTC. Translating it yields CASSLLLNEQFF.

Note on this clone: Different DNA sequences within this sample yield the same CDR3. The genes are TRBV7-6 and TRBJ1-5; TRBD1 agrees at 8 bases. Trimming cost V 5 bases and J 2 bases; bases outside gene matches: 2. The CDR3 consists of 14 residues. Germline loops: CDR1 SGHVS, CDR2 FNYEAQ. The CDR3 is CASSAQGGNQPQHF. The CDR3 DNA sequence: TGTGCCAGCAGCGCACAGGGGGGCAATCAGCCCCAGCATTTT.

The genes are TRBV28 and TRBJ1-2; D possibly corresponds to TRBD1 (5 bases). This CDR3 has 17 amino acids. Trimming stripped 6 bases from V and 4 bases from J, with 24 bases between. The germline V gene has CDR1 MDHEN and CDR2 SYDVKM. The CDR3: CASSGSHTTAAGYGYTF. In nucleotides, the CDR3 is TGTGCCAGCAGCGGAAGCCATACGACAGCGGCGGGCTATGGCTACACCTTC.

This clone was found once. The chain couples TRBV7-2 to TRBJ2-2, with 7 bases identical to TRBD1. The CDR3 has 15 residues. V lost 4 bases and J lost 6; bases outside the gene matches: 8. Germline V gene lookup returns CDR1 SGHTA and CDR2 FQGNSA. In DNA, the CDR3 is TGTGCCAGCAGCTCACAGGGGAGCGGCGCCGGGGAGCTGTTTTTT. This encodes CASSSQGSGAGELFF.

The sample holds one count of this clone. The chain combines TRBV19 with TRBJ1-2; unclear D gene. V was clipped by 5 bases and J by 8 bases, with 24 bases between them. The germline CDR1 and CDR2 sequences are LNHDA and SQIVND (reference sequence). The CDR3 runs 16 residues. The CDR3 sequence is CASSPQARTRATGYTF. CDR3 nucleotides: TGTGCCAGTAGTCCCCAGGCCCGCACCAGAGCTACCGGCTACACCTTC.

The J gene is TRBJ2-1, the V gene TRBV4-2; TRBD1 aligns across 7 bases. There are 17 residues in the CDR3. Trimming at V came to 3 bases and at J to 3 bases, leaving 11 bases not matched to a gene. The germline CDR1 and CDR2 sequences are LGHNA and YNFKEQ. The chain's CDR3 is CASSHQPKAGGYNEQFF. The CDR3 DNA is TGTGCCAGCAGCCACCAACCAAAGGCAGGGGGCTACAATGAGCAGTTCTTC.

The chain links TRBV11-2 to TRBJ2-7; D ambiguous. V dropped 6 bases and J dropped 3 bases, with 6 bases sitting between them. The CDR3 loop spans 11 amino acids. The germline gives CDR1 SGHAT, CDR2 FQNNGV. In DNA, the CDR3 is TGTGCCAGCAGGGCAAGCTACGAGCAGTACTTC. Translated, it gives CASRASYEQYF.

This clone showed up many times. The chain has TRBV14 and TRBJ2-3, with 9 bases lining up with TRBD1. CDR1 and CDR2 from the germline V gene are SGHDN and FVKESK. The J segment lost 5 bases and the V segment lost 4 bases, leaving 10 bases of the junction unmatched. The CDR3 covers 16 residues. The CDR3 region is CASSLSLGQGQDTQYF. As DNA, the CDR3 is TGTGCCAGCAGCCTATCCCTCGGACAGGGGCAAGATACGCAGTATTTT.

The CDR3 DNA is TGCGCCAGCAATTTAGCGGGAGGGGCGAATGAGCAGTTCTTC. Translated, it gives CASNLAGGANEQFF. The chain carries TRBV5-1 and TRBJ2-1, with 11 bases fitting TRBD2. Germline loops: CDR1 SGHRS, CDR2 YFSETQ. This CDR3 contains 14 residues. Trimming took 6 bases from V and 7 from J; bases not matched to a gene: 6.

V usage is TRBV28 and J usage is TRBJ1-3; perhaps TRBD1 as D (6 bases). The ends were cut back, 5 bases at V and 1 base at J, with 15 bases in the middle. The CDR3 covers 16 residues. Germline V lookup: CDR1 MDHEN, CDR2 SYDVKM. CDR3 region: CASSLWGGASGNTIYF. The CDR3 nucleotides read TGTGCCAGCAGTCTCTGGGGGGGCGCTTCTGGAAACACCATATATTTT.

The CDR3 DNA is TGTGCCAGCAGTTTTACTAGCGGGTTCTACGAGCAGTACTTC. Translated, it gives CASSFTSGFYEQYF. The rearrangement uses TRBV28 and TRBJ2-7; 9 bases are shared with TRBD2. After removal of 3 bases from V and 3 bases from J, the junction contained 3 bases not matched to a gene. CDR1 and CDR2 from the germline V gene are MDHEN and SYDVKM. CDR3 length equals 14 residues. The whole variable domain, remainder taken from reference TRBV28 and TRBJ2-7, is DVKVTQSSRYLVKRTGEKVFLECVQDMDHENMFWYRQDPGLGLRLIYFSYDVKMKEKGDIPEGYSVSREKKERFSLILESASTNQTSMYLCASSFTSGFYEQYFGPGTRLTVT.

The chain recombines TRBV11-2 with TRBJ2-7; D not resolved. V was cut by 5 bases and J by 4 bases, with 6 bases left in between. This CDR3 is 11 amino acids long. Germline CDR1 SGHAT, CDR2 FQNNGV. The DNA of the CDR3 is TGTGCCAGCAGCAAATTGTACGAGCAGTACTTC. Translation: CASSKLYEQYF. Drawing the rest from reference TRBV11-2 and TRBJ2-7, the complete variable domain is EAGVAQSPRYKIIEKRQSVAFWCNPISGHATLYWYQQILGQGPKLLIQFQNNGVVDDSQLPKDRFSAERLKGVDSTLKIQPAKLEDSAVYLCASSKLYEQYFGPGTRLTVT.

This chain uses TRBV19 with TRBJ1-1, with no clear D. The germline V gene encodes CDR1 LNHDA and CDR2 SQIVND (reference sequence). V shed 7 bases and J shed 4 bases, with 7 bases lying between them. This CDR3 is 11 amino acids long. The CDR3 reads CASTGATEAFF. The CDR3 bases are TGTGCCAGTACGGGAGCCACTGAAGCTTTCTTT.

This clone was seen once. V is TRBV28 and J is TRBJ1-1; D perhaps matches TRBD1 (6 bases). The germline gives CDR1 MDHEN, CDR2 SYDVKM. V lost 7 bases, J lost 7 bases, and 13 bases lay in between. This CDR3 is built from 12 residues. The chain's CDR3 is CASTGGYLEAFF. The DNA for the CDR3 is TGTGCCAGCACTGGGGGCTACCTTGAAGCTTTCTTT.

V and J are TRBV28 and TRBJ1-4; D remains ambiguous. The V end was cut by 2 bases, the J end by 10 bases, with 8 bases between. CDR1 is MDHEN, CDR2 SYDVKM, per germline. The CDR3 extends over 12 amino acids. In nucleotides, the CDR3 is TGTGCCAGCAGTTTAAACCACGGAAAACTGTTTTTT. This encodes CASSLNHGKLFF.

This chain uses TRBV5-5 with TRBJ2-1; a possible D gene is TRBD1 (6 bases). The CDR3 loop spans 15 amino acids. Trimming stripped 0 bases from V and 3 bases from J, with 10 bases between. Germline V gene data show CDR1 as SGHKS and CDR2 as YYEKEE (reference sequence). The CDR3: CASSLAQGSYNEQFF. The CDR3 DNA reads as TGTGCCAGCAGCTTGGCACAGGGTAGCTACAATGAGCAGTTCTTC.

The chain has TRBV6-6 and TRBJ1-2, with TRBD1 matching over 7 bases. CDR1 is MNHNY and CDR2 is SVGAGI in the germline V gene (reference sequence). J lost 0 bases, V lost 2 bases, and 3 bases had no gene match. The CDR3 contains 15 residues. The CDR3 reads CASSYRGGANYGYTF. Written as DNA, the CDR3 is TGTGCCAGCAGTTACAGAGGGGGCGCTAACTATGGCTACACCTTC.

The table lists this clone with a count of one. The chain uses TRBV30 and TRBJ1-1, with D uncertain. The CDR3 sequence is 13 residues long. Trimming removed 4 bases from V and 5 bases from J, with 14 bases in between. CDR1 and CDR2 (germline): GTSNPN, SVGIG (reference sequence). CDR3 in amino acids: CAWNLFSGTEAFF. CDR3 DNA sequence: TGTGCCTGGAATTTGTTTTCTGGGACTGAAGCTTTCTTT.

V is TRBV28 and J is TRBJ1-5, with D unclear. This CDR3 is 14 amino acids long. V lost 3 bases and J 5 bases, leaving 11 bases between the germline ends. Germline loops: CDR1 MDHEN, CDR2 SYDVKM. CDR3 DNA sequence: TGTGCCAGCAGTTTTTTCCAGCCCGATCAGCCCCAGCATTTT. It is translated as CASSFFQPDQPQHF.